The 15 T cell receptor beta chains below come from one sample, sequenced in a study of beta chain features in type 1 diabetes listed by TCRdb under 2018. Libraries were constructed by the immunoSEQ multiplex PCR assay. The High Capacity cDNA Reverse Transcription Kit was used to reverse transcribe all of the isolated RNA, meaning that expressed TCRB transcripts were what got sequenced. TCRdb carries this immuneACCESS record with in-frame sequences only. Its versions omit some clonotypes, under half of them owing to an unresolved V gene in the studies checked, with the rest unexplained. The sample has 200,000 to 250,000 clones on record, approximately 70% of them singletons. Almost 0.055% of the sample rests with the top ten. The sequencing input was naive CD4+ T cells from blood. In the paper's terms, the cell subset or site label means: true naive CD4+ T cells. These receptor sequences come from a man under 40 in good health.

V and J are TRBV10-3 and TRBJ2-1, with 10 bases matching TRBD2. The CDR3 has 15 residues. From germline, CDR1 is ENHRY and CDR2 SYGVKD. V shed 2 bases and J 9 bases; nucleotides not matched to a gene: 7. The CDR3 loop is CAISEKREGRREQFF. The CDR3 region has the DNA TGTGCCATCAGTGAGAAGCGGGAGGGCCGTCGTGAGCAGTTCTTC.

This clone showed up just a few times. The rearrangement uses TRBV7-2 and TRBJ2-3, with a tentative D call TRBD2 (5 bases). Germline V gene sequence: CDR1 SGHTA, CDR2 FQGNSA. This CDR3 region has 15 residues. Trimming stripped 4 bases from V and 0 bases from J, with 11 bases between. The CDR3 DNA follows: TGTGCCAGCAGCTCTAGCATGTCTAGCACAGATACGCAGTATTTT. This codes for CASSSSMSSTDTQYF. The complete variable domain, with remaining parts taken from reference TRBV7-2 and TRBJ2-3, reads GAGVSQSPSNKVTEKGKDVELRCDPISGHTALYWYRQSLGQGLEFLIYFQGNSAPDKSGLPSDRFSAERTGGSVSTLTIQRTQQEDSAVYLCASSSSMSSTDTQYFGPGTRLTVL.

This chain uses TRBV9 with TRBJ2-2, with D unresolved. V lost 4 bases, J lost 1 base, and 11 bases lay in between. Germline assignment: CDR1 SGDLS and CDR2 YYNGEE. This CDR3 is 15 amino acids long. Here the CDR3 DNA reads TGTGCCAGCAGCCCCCAGGACCTGAACACCGGGGAGCTGTTTTTT. This sequence encodes CASSPQDLNTGELFF.

This clone showed up just a few times. This rearrangement joins TRBV7-2 to TRBJ2-4, with D maybe TRBD1 (5 bases). Germline V gene sequence: CDR1 SGHTA, CDR2 FQGNSA. The CDR3 loop spans 16 amino acids. Trimming pared 5 bases from V and 1 base from J, leaving 15 bases between. DNA of the CDR3: TGTGCCAGCAGCAAGACAGTCCCGGCCGCCAAAAACATTCAGTACTTC. This encodes CASSKTVPAAKNIQYF.

This sequence joins TRBV11-2 and TRBJ2-7, with D possibly TRBD1 on 5 matching bases. The V gene lost 0 bases and the J gene lost 4 bases, with 7 bases spanning the gap. CDR3 size: 13 residues. Looked up from germline, CDR1 is SGHAT and CDR2 is FQNNGV. The DNA for the CDR3 is TGTGCCAGCAGCTTAGATCCAGGGTACGAGCAGTACTTC. Translated, it gives CASSLDPGYEQYF.

V gene TRBV7-9 combines with J gene TRBJ1-2, with TRBD1 matching 7 bases. This CDR3 contains 12 residues. The V and J ends lost 5 bases and 9 bases, in that order; junction bases with no gene match: 6. From germline, CDR1 is SEHNR and CDR2 FQNEAQ (reference sequence). The CDR3: CASSPGQSSYTF. The CDR3, as DNA: TGTGCCAGCAGCCCGGGACAGTCGAGCTACACCTTC.

This clone was recorded a few times. V and J are TRBV20-1 and TRBJ2-1; a weak D match, TRBD2 (5 bases). Germline loops: CDR1 DFQATT, CDR2 SNEGSKA (reference sequence). The CDR3 sequence is 11 residues long. V lost 6 bases to trimming and J lost 7 bases, with 10 bases between them. The CDR3 nucleotides are TGCAGTGCCGGAGGTACGAATGAGCAGTTCTTC. It is translated as CSAGGTNEQFF.

The chain links TRBV29-1 to TRBJ2-7, with D hard to call. This CDR3 has 13 amino acids. The ends were cut back, 4 bases at V and 2 bases at J, with 12 bases in the middle. CDR1 and CDR2 from the germline V gene are SQVTM and ANQGSEA. CDR3 sequence reads: CSVAGMVPYEQYF. Written as DNA, the CDR3 is TGCAGCGTTGCGGGCATGGTGCCCTACGAGCAGTACTTC.

This clone turned up a few times. The genes are TRBV14 and TRBJ2-7; TRBD1 is a possible D gene (5 bases). V was shortened by 3 bases and J by 5 bases, with 17 bases between the two germline ends. The V gene's germline CDR1 is SGHDN and CDR2 FVKESK. The CDR3 has 15 residues. The CDR3 DNA reads as TGTGCCAGCAGCCATTCCGGGCCAGGGAACAACGAGCAGTACTTC. It codes for CASSHSGPGNNEQYF.

Remarks on this clone: The junction shows a germline mismatch at one end, possibly a read error. The chain joins TRBV6-5 to TRBJ2-3, with D possibly TRBD1 on 5 matching bases. The length of the CDR3 is 13 residues. The germline V gene encodes CDR1 MNHEY and CDR2 SVGAGI. The CDR3 DNA follows: TGTGCCATCAGTGACAGCTACACAGATACGCAGTATTTT. Encoded protein: CAISDSYTDTQYF.

V is TRBV5-1 and J is TRBJ2-7; D is uncertain. CDR3 length: 12 residues. V was cut by 0 bases and J by 5 bases, with 6 bases left in between. Looked up from germline, CDR1 is SGHRS and CDR2 is YFSETQ. CDR3: CASSLAKNEQYF. The CDR3 DNA is TGCGCCAGCAGCTTGGCCAAGAACGAGCAGTACTTC.

This clone appeared a single time. DNA of the CDR3: TGTGCCACCAGCAGGGGACAGGGGGCGGCCAAAAACATTCAGTACTTC. Encoded protein: CATSRGQGAAKNIQYF. This chain connects TRBV15 to TRBJ2-4, with 12 positions matching TRBD1. V shed 3 bases, J shed 1 base, and the junction held 1 base outside the gene matches. Germline assignment: CDR1 LNHNV and CDR2 YYDKDF (reference sequence). This CDR3 is 16 amino acids long.

V and J are TRBV11-2 and TRBJ2-3; tentatively, D is TRBD2 (6 bases). V shed 4 bases and J shed 7 bases, with 24 bases lying between them. Germline assignment: CDR1 SGHAT and CDR2 FQNNGV. The CDR3 runs 17 residues. The CDR3 loop reads CASSWRRTGTGSNTQYF. CDR3 in DNA: TGTGCCAGCAGCTGGAGGCGCACCGGGACTGGAAGTAATACGCAGTATTTT.

This sequence joins TRBV30 and TRBJ2-7; D is perhaps TRBD1 or TRBD2 (5 bases each). The V gene's germline CDR1 is GTSNPN and CDR2 SVGIG (reference sequence). The CDR3 runs to 12 residues. V lost 3 bases to trimming and J lost 7 bases, with 13 bases between them. CDR3 region: CAWSRDGTEQYF. CDR3 nucleotide sequence: TGTGCCTGGAGCCGGGACGGCACGGAGCAGTACTTC.

The rearrangement joins TRBV9 to TRBJ2-1, with no clear D. The CDR3 totals 13 residues. Germline assignment: CDR1 SGDLS and CDR2 YYNGEE. Trimming left V 0 bases short and J 10 bases short, with 11 bases between. CDR3 in amino acids: CASSVAYEREQFF. Here the CDR3 DNA reads TGTGCCAGCAGCGTAGCTTACGAAAGGGAGCAGTTCTTC.